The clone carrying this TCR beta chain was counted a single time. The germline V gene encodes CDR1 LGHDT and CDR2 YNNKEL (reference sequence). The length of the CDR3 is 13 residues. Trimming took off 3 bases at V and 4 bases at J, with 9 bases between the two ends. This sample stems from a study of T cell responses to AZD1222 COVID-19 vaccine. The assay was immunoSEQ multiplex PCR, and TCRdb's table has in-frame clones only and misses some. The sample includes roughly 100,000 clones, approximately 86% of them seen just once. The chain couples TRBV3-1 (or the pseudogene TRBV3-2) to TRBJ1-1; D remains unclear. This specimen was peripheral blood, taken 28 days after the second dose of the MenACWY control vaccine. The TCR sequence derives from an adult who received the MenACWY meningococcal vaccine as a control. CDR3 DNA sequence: TGTGCCAGCAGCCACTGGAGAGCCACTGAAGCTTTCTTT. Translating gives CASSHWRATEAFF.